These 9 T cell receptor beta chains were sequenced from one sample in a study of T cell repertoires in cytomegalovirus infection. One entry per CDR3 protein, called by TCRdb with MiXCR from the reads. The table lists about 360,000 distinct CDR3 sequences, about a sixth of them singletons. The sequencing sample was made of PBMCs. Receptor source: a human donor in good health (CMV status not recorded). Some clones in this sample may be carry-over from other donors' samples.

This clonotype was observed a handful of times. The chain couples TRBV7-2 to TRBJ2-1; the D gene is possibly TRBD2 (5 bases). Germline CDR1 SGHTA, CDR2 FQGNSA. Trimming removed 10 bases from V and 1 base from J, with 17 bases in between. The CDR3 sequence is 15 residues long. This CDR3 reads CATTVRPGSYNEQFF. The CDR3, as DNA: TGTGCCACCACAGTGAGGCCGGGATCCTACAATGAGCAGTTCTTC. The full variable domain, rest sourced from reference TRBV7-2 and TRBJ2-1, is GAGVSQSPSNKVTEKGKDVELRCDPISGHTALYWYRQSLGQGLEFLIYFQGNSAPDKSGLPSDRFSAERTGGSVSTLTIQRTQQEDSAVYLCATTVRPGSYNEQFFGPGTRLTVL.

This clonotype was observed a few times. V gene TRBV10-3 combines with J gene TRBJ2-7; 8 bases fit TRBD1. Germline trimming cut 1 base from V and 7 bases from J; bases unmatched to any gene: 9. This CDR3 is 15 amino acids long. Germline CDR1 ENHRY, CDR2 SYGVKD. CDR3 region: CAISEFRQGRREQYF. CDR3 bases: TGTGCCATCAGTGAGTTCAGACAGGGGAGGAGGGAGCAGTACTTC.

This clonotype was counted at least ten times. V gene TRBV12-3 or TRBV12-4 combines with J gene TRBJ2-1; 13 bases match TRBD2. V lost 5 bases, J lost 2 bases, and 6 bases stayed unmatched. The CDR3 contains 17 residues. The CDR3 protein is CASSPGLAGLTYNEQFF. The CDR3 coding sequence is TGTGCCAGCAGTCCGGGACTAGCGGGACTCACCTACAATGAGCAGTTCTTC.

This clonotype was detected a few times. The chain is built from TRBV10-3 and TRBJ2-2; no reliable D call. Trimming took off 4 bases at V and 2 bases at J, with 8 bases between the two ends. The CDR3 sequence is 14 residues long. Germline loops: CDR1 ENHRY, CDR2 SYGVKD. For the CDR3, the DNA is TGTGCCATCAGTGGAGGAATAAACACCGGGGAGCTGTTTTTT. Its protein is CAISGGINTGELFF.

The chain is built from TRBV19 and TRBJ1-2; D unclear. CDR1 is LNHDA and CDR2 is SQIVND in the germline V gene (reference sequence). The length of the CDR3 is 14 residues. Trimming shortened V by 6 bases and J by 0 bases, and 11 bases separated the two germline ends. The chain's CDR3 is CASSLFGPNYGYTF. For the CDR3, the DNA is TGTGCCAGTAGCCTCTTCGGGCCTAACTATGGCTACACCTTC.

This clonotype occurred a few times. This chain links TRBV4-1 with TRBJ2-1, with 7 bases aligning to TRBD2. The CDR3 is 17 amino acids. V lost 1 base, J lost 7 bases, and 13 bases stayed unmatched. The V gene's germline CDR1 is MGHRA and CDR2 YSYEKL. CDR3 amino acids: CASSQVVAGERWNEQFF. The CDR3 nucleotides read TGCGCCAGCAGCCAAGTCGTGGCGGGGGAGAGGTGGAATGAGCAGTTCTTC.

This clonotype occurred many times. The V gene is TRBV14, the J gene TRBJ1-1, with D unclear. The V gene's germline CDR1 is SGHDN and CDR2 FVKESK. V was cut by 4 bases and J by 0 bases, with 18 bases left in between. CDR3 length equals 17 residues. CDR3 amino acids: CASSLARERGMNTEAFF. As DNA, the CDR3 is TGTGCCAGCAGCCTCGCCAGAGAAAGAGGAATGAACACTGAAGCTTTCTTT.

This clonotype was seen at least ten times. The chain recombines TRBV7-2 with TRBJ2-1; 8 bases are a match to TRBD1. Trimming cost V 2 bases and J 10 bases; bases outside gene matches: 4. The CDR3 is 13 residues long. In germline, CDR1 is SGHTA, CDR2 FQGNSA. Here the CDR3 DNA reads TGTGCCAGCAGCTTACCGACAGGGGACGAGCAGTTCTTC. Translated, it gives CASSLPTGDEQFF.

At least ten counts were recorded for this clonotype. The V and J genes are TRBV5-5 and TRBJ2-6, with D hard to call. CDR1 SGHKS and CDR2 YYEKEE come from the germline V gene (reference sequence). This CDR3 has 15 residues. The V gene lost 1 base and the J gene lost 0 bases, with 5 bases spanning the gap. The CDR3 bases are TGTGCCAGCAGCTTGTATAGCTCTGGGGCCAACGTCCTGACTTTC. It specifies CASSLYSSGANVLTF.